Below, 28 T cell receptor beta chains from the same sample are listed, as sequenced in a study of T cells in Graves' hyperthyroidism and ophthalmopathy. TCR beta CDR3 sequences were amplified from RNA transcripts. HTBI primers were employed in a first-round RT-PCR of the TCR CDR3. TCRdb used MiXCR to reprocess the multiplex PCR reads, holding one entry per CDR3 protein. The data show a few hundred thousand distinct CDR3 sequences, with 15% to 17% seen just once and 25% to 35% held by the top ten. Sample: blood. Source of these receptors: a woman between 18 and 30 years old with Graves' hyperthyroidism that later progressed to Graves' ophthalmopathy.

This clonotype was seen a handful of times. The chain joins TRBV6-1 to TRBJ2-5, with a tentative D call TRBD2 (7 bases). Germline loops: CDR1 MNHNS, CDR2 SASEGT. The CDR3 loop spans 15 amino acids. The V end was cut by 8 bases, the J end by 2 bases, with 18 bases between. The CDR3 coding sequence is TGTGCCAGCGGAAGGGGGACTAATGAACAAGAGACCCAGTACTTC. Encoded protein: CASGRGTNEQETQYF.

A note on this clonotype: The junction does not match germline at one end; this may be a read error. The J gene is TRBJ1-5, the V gene TRBV6-5, with D unclear. Germline CDR1 and CDR2: MNHEY and SVGAGI. The CDR3 has 13 residues. The CDR3 nucleotides read TGCGCCAGCAGGTACACCCTCAATCAGCCCCAGCATTTT. Translating it yields CASRYTLNQPQHF.

This clonotype was recorded at least ten times. The J gene is TRBJ2-7, the V gene TRBV11-2; perhaps TRBD2 as D (7 bases). This CDR3 is built from 14 residues. V was clipped by 4 bases and J by 3 bases, with 13 bases between them. Germline V gene lookup returns CDR1 SGHAT and CDR2 FQNNGV. DNA of the CDR3: TGTGCCAGCAGCTCGGGAGGACAGAGCTACGAGCAGTACTTC. The encoded protein is CASSSGGQSYEQYF.

About this clonotype itself: One base away lies a much larger clone, so this may be a sequencing read error. The rearrangement links TRBV7-9 to TRBJ2-2; TRBD1 agrees at 10 bases. The CDR3 is 16 residues long. In germline, CDR1 is SEHNR, CDR2 FQNEAQ (reference sequence). V lost 8 bases to trimming and J lost 3 bases; unmatched junction nucleotides: 9. Here the CDR3 reads CASGYFGTGDTGELFF. CDR3 nucleotides: TGTGCCAGCGGCTATTTTGGGACAGGGGACACCGGGGAGCTGTTTTTT.

V gene TRBV7-9 combines with J gene TRBJ2-5; no clear D gene. The CDR3 length is 13 residues. The germline gives CDR1 SEHNR, CDR2 FQNEAQ (reference sequence). Trimming took 3 bases from V and 4 from J, leaving 9 bases between them. The CDR3 DNA reads TGTGCCAGCAGCTTCGGAGAGTTAGAGACCCAGTACTTC. It yields the protein CASSFGELETQYF.

This clonotype was found many times. This chain links TRBV5-1 with TRBJ2-3; 7 bases align to TRBD1. CDR3 size: 15 residues. Germline V CDR1 and CDR2: SGHRS, YFSETQ. V trimming: 4 bases; J trimming: 1 base; junction bases outside the gene matches: 6. The CDR3 DNA sequence: TGCGCCAGCAGCCGCGCCGACAGGGGCACAGATACGCAGTATTTT. Its translation: CASSRADRGTDTQYF.

This clonotype was detected many times. The V call is TRBV28, the J call TRBJ2-5, with 8 bases matching TRBD1. The CDR3 spans 15 residues. Germline CDR1 and CDR2: MDHEN and SYDVKM. Germline trimming cut 7 bases from V and 2 bases from J; bases unmatched to any gene: 9. CDR3 protein: CASTPERTGQETQYF. CDR3 nucleotides: TGTGCCAGCACCCCCGAGCGGACAGGGCAAGAGACCCAGTACTTC.

In this sample, this clonotype turned up a few times. This rearrangement joins TRBV30 to TRBJ2-3, with D maybe TRBD1 (6 bases). V dropped 5 bases and J dropped 0 bases, with 9 bases sitting between them. The germline CDR1 and CDR2 sequences are GTSNPN and SVGIG (reference sequence). The CDR3 contains 13 residues. CDR3 protein: CAWGDTSTDTQYF. The CDR3 nucleotides read TGTGCCTGGGGGGACACGAGCACAGATACGCAGTATTTT.

This clonotype was found many times. The chain joins TRBV18 to TRBJ2-5; D gene unclear. Germline CDR1 KGHSH, CDR2 LQKENI. Trimming took 1 base from V and 4 from J, leaving 4 bases between them. The CDR3 is 12 residues long. CDR3 nucleotides: TGTGCCAGCTCACCACGAGTAGAGACCCAGTACTTC. Translation gives CASSPRVETQYF.

There are a few counts of this clonotype. Here the CDR3 omits its conserved ending phenylalanine or tryptophan, so a read error is the likely source. The V call is TRBV20-1, the J call TRBJ2-7; the match to TRBD2 covers 13 bases. Germline V gives CDR1 DFQATT, CDR2 SNEGSKA (reference sequence). Germline trimming cut 3 bases from V and 3 bases from J; bases unmatched to any gene: 8. CDR3 length equals 16 residues. The CDR3 protein is CSASKTSGRSGYEQYL. CDR3 sequence (DNA): TGCAGTGCTAGCAAGACTAGCGGGAGGAGCGGCTACGAGCAGTACCTC.

For this clonotype: One junction end disagrees with the germline gene, perhaps due to a read error. The gene calls are TRBV7-9 and TRBJ2-7; maybe TRBD2 (6 bases). The CDR3 is 13 amino acids. Germline V lookup: CDR1 SEHNR, CDR2 FQNEAQ (reference sequence). In nucleotides, the CDR3 is TGTGTCAGCAGCACCGGGAGTTCCTACGAGCAGTACTTC. Residues: CVSSTGSSYEQYF.

This clonotype was seen once. The J gene is TRBJ2-7, the V gene TRBV28; 8 nucleotides line up with TRBD2. Germline CDR1 and CDR2: MDHEN and SYDVKM. With V trimmed by 6 bases and J by 7 bases, 8 bases remained unmatched. The CDR3 has 13 residues. CDR3 bases: TGTGCCAGCAGCCCAGCGGGAGAATATGAGCAGTACTTC. The encoded protein is CASSPAGEYEQYF.

This clonotype was seen at least ten times. The V and J genes are TRBV2 and TRBJ2-7; TRBD1 matches 7 bases. Trimming at V came to 8 bases and at J to 7 bases, leaving 17 bases not matched to a gene. From germline, CDR1 is SNHLY and CDR2 FYNNEI. This CDR3 spans 15 amino acids. CDR3 DNA sequence: TGTGCCAGCCGACAGGGACCCCCCCTAAATTCTGAGCAGTACTTC. Its protein product is CASRQGPPLNSEQYF. The whole variable domain, filled in from reference TRBV2 and TRBJ2-7, reads EPEVTQTPSHQVTQMGQEVILRCVPISNHLYFYWYRQILGQKVEFLVSFYNNEISEKSEIFDDQFSVERPDGSNFTLKIRSTKLEDSAMYFCASRQGPPLNSEQYFGPGTRLTVT.

In the case of this clonotype: Given a much more abundant clone one base away, this may be a read error. The chain combines TRBV2 with TRBJ2-2, with 14 bases lining up with TRBD2. This CDR3 region has 17 residues. Germline V gives CDR1 SNHLY, CDR2 FYNNEI. V shed 4 bases and J 9 bases; nucleotides not matched to a gene: 10. The CDR3 DNA is TGTGCCAGCAGTGGGACCTGGACTAGCGGGAGGAAGCGGGAGCTGTTTTTT. Translation: CASSGTWTSGRKRELFF.

This clonotype has at least ten counts. The chain carries TRBV7-8 and TRBJ1-2; D is ambiguous. The CDR3 is made up of 16 amino acids. Trimming cost V 5 bases and J 0 bases, with 16 bases left between them. The germline CDR1 and CDR2 sequences are SGHVS and FQNEAQ. The DNA of the CDR3 is TGTGCCAGCAGCCCCTTATCCCCGTTAGCTAACTATGGCTACACCTTC. Amino acid sequence: CASSPLSPLANYGYTF. Complete variable domain (other parts from reference TRBV7-8 and TRBJ1-2): GAGVSQSPRYKVAKRGQDVALRCDPISGHVSLFWYQQALGQGPEFLTYFQNEAQLDKSGLPSDRFFAERPEGSVSTLKIQRTQQEDSAVYLCASSPLSPLANYGYTFGSGTRLTVV.

This clonotype was seen repeatedly, ten times or more. V and J are TRBV2 and TRBJ2-1; TRBD2 aligns across 10 bases. V dropped 2 bases and J dropped 6; count of bases not matched to a gene: 10. The CDR3 has 17 residues. CDR1 is SNHLY, CDR2 FYNNEI, per germline. The CDR3 DNA follows: TGTGCCAGCAGTGAATCCCGCCAGCGGGAGGGCCCCAATGAGCAGTTCTTC. The encoded protein is CASSESRQREGPNEQFF.

This clonotype was seen more than once but under ten times. The V and J genes are TRBV6-1 and TRBJ2-1; TRBD2 aligns across 9 bases. After removal of 9 bases from V and 4 bases from J, the junction contained 10 bases not matched to a gene. Germline V gene lookup returns CDR1 MNHNS and CDR2 SASEGT. CDR3 length: 15 amino acids. In DNA, the CDR3 is TGTGCCAGTTCGGCCCCGGGACTAGCTTACAATGAGCAGTTCTTC. Translating it yields CASSAPGLAYNEQFF.

The chain links TRBV9 to TRBJ2-1; TRBD2 agrees at 7 bases. The CDR3 is 14 residues long. V lost 4 bases to trimming and J lost 5 bases; unmatched junction nucleotides: 6. From germline, CDR1 is SGDLS and CDR2 YYNGEE. The CDR3 protein is CASSLTGRNNEQFF. The CDR3 DNA reads TGTGCCAGCAGCCTCACCGGGAGGAACAATGAGCAGTTCTTC. Based on the CDR3 plus reference TRBV9 and TRBJ2-1, the full variable domain is DSGVTQTPKHLITATGQRVTLRCSPRSGDLSVYWYQQSLDQGLQFLIQYYNGEERAKGNILERFSAQQFPDLHSELNLSSLELGDSALYFCASSLTGRNNEQFFGPGTRLTVL.

The chain has TRBV28 and TRBJ1-1; 7 bases are shared with TRBD1. The CDR3 has 15 amino acids. The germline CDR1 and CDR2 sequences are MDHEN and SYDVKM. Trimming took 5 bases from V and 3 from J; bases not matched to a gene: 9. The CDR3 DNA is TGTGCCAGCAGTCCATACAGGGGTTCCTACACTGAAGCTTTCTTT. Its protein product is CASSPYRGSYTEAFF.

This clonotype was seen at least ten times. The V call is TRBV20-1, the J call TRBJ1-5; D ambiguous. Deletions cut 6 bases from V and 0 bases from J, with 9 bases between. Per germline, CDR1 DFQATT and CDR2 SNEGSKA (reference sequence). The CDR3 has 13 residues. The chain's CDR3 is CSAPRISNQPQHF. DNA of the CDR3: TGCAGTGCCCCCAGAATTAGCAATCAGCCCCAGCATTTT.

This clonotype was detected only a few times. The chain uses TRBV25-1 and TRBJ1-5, with 8 bases aligning to TRBD1. This CDR3 comprises 15 residues. Trimming removed 3 bases from V and 4 bases from J; junction bases left unmatched: 5. Germline V lookup: CDR1 MGHDK, CDR2 SYGVNS. The CDR3 sequence: CASSDSRQGNQPQHF. The CDR3 bases are TGTGCCAGCAGTGATTCCCGACAGGGGAATCAGCCCCAGCATTTT. Together with reference TRBV25-1 and TRBJ1-5, the CDR3 gives the full variable domain: EADIYQTPRYLVIGTGKKITLECSQTMGHDKMYWYQQDPGMELHLIHYSYGVNSTEKGDLSSESTVSRIRTEHFPLTLESARPSHTSQYLCASSDSRQGNQPQHFGDGTRLSIL.

This clonotype was picked up many times. The chain is built from TRBV11-2 and TRBJ2-5, with D possibly matching TRBD2 (6 bases). The CDR3 extends over 15 amino acids. Germline V gene lookup returns CDR1 SGHAT and CDR2 FQNNGV. Trimming removed 5 bases at V and 2 bases at J, with 15 bases between. The CDR3 DNA reads as TGTGCCAGCAGCCTACCCGGAGGGCCACAAGAGACCCAGTACTTC. It yields the protein CASSLPGGPQETQYF.

This clonotype was seen ten or more times. The CDR3 spells CSAGTGRTEAFF. CDR3 bases: TGCAGCGCTGGGACAGGGCGGACTGAAGCTTTCTTT. The chain couples TRBV29-1 to TRBJ1-1; 9 bases map to TRBD1. Germline values: CDR1 SQVTM, CDR2 ANQGSEA. The CDR3 has 12 amino acids. Germline trimming cut 7 bases from V and 5 bases from J; bases unmatched to any gene: 5.

Turning to this clonotype: At one boundary the junction diverges from the germline segment, which might be a read error. Written as DNA, the CDR3 is TGCAGTGTTAGACCCGGACAGGGAAAAGAGACCCAGTACTTC. This gives the protein CSVRPGQGKETQYF. V usage is TRBV20-1 and J usage is TRBJ2-5; TRBD1 agrees at 8 bases. Germline V gives CDR1 DFQATT, CDR2 SNEGSKA (reference sequence). This CDR3 has 14 residues.

This clonotype was found many times. The CDR3 region is CASSLGDGAYGYTF. CDR3 DNA: TGCGCCAGCAGCTTGGGAGACGGAGCCTATGGCTACACCTTC. The chain uses TRBV5-1 and TRBJ1-2, with D unclear. Germline-derived CDR1 and CDR2 are SGHRS and YFSETQ. Trimming pared 0 bases from V and 4 bases from J, leaving 10 bases between. The length of the CDR3 is 14 residues.

The table lists this clonotype with many counts. CDR3 in DNA: TGCAGCGTTGTGCGGGGAGGAACAGATACGCAGTATTTT. The encoded protein is CSVVRGGTDTQYF. The chain uses TRBV29-1 and TRBJ2-3, with D perhaps TRBD2 (6 bases). Germline loops: CDR1 SQVTM, CDR2 ANQGSEA. The CDR3 contains 13 residues. V dropped 4 bases and J dropped 3 bases, with 11 bases sitting between them.

The rearrangement joins TRBV7-8 to TRBJ1-5, with 8 bases identical to TRBD1. The germline V gene has CDR1 SGHVS and CDR2 FQNEAQ. Losses at the gene ends were 9 bases for V and 4 bases for J; bases not matched to a gene: 8. This CDR3 region has 14 residues. CDR3 sequence reads: CASSARTGNQPQHF. The CDR3 coding sequence is TGTGCCAGTAGTGCCCGGACAGGGAATCAGCCCCAGCATTTT.

This clonotype has at least ten counts. The V call is TRBV10-3, the J call TRBJ2-3; 8 positions match TRBD2. Looked up from germline, CDR1 is ENHRY and CDR2 is SYGVKD. This CDR3 spans 16 amino acids. With V trimmed by 3 bases and J by 6 bases, 11 bases remained unmatched. CDR3 sequence reads: CAISDTRAGVRDTQYF. CDR3 bases: TGTGCCATCAGTGATACTAGAGCGGGAGTTAGGGATACGCAGTATTTT.